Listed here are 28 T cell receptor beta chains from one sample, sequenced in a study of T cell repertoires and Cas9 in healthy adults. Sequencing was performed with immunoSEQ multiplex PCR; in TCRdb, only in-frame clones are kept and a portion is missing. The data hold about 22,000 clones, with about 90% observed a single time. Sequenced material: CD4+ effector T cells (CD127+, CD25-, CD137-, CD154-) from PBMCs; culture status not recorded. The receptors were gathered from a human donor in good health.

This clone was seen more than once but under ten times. The CDR3 DNA reads TGTGCCAGCTCAGGACAGGGCTCAGGAGAGCAGTTCTTC. Amino acids: CASSGQGSGEQFF. This rearrangement joins TRBV2 to TRBJ2-1, with 8 bases identical to TRBD1. The CDR3 spans 13 residues. The germline gives CDR1 SNHLY, CDR2 FYNNEI. The junction had 10 bases not matched to a gene; V was cut back by 8 bases and J by 10 bases.

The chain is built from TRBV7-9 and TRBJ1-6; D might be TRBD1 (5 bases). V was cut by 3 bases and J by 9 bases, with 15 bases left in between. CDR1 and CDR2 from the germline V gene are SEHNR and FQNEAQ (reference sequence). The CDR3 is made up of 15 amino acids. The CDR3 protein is CASSFGATVGSPLHF. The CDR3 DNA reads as TGTGCCAGCAGCTTTGGGGCGACAGTGGGTTCACCCCTCCACTTT.

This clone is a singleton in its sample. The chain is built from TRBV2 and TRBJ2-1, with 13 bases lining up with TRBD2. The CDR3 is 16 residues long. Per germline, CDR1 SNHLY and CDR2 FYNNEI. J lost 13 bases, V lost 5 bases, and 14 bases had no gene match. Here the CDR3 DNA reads TGTGCCAGCAGTCCTGGACTAGCGGGAGTAATAATGAAACAGTTCTTC. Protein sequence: CASSPGLAGVIMKQFF.

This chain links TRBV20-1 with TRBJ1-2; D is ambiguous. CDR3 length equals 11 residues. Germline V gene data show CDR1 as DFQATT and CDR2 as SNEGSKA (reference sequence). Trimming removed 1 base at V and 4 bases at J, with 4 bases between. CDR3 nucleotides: TGCAGTGCTAGAGTGCCCTATGGCTACACCTTC. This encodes CSARVPYGYTF.

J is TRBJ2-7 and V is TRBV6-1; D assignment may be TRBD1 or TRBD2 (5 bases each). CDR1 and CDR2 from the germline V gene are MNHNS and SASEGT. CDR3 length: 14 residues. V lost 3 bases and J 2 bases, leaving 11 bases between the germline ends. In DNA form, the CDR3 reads TGTGCCAGCAGTGACAGGGACCAACCCTACGAGCAGTACTTC. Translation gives CASSDRDQPYEQYF.

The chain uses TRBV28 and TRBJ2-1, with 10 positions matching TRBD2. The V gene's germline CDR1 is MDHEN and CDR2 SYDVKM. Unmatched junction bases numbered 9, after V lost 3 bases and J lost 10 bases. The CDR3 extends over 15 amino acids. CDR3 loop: CASSFLAGAALEQFF. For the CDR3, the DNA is TGTGCCAGCAGTTTCCTAGCGGGAGCTGCATTGGAGCAGTTCTTC.

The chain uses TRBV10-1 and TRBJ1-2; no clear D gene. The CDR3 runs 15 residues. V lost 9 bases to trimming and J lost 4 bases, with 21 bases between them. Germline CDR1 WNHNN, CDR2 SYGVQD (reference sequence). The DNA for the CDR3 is TGCGCCAGGACGGGCAGTGGCTTTTTTAGCTATGGCTACACCTTC. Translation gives CARTGSGFFSYGYTF.

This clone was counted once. CDR3 DNA: TGTGCCAGCAGTTTATCCGGGACTAGCGGGGACCCCACAGATACGCAGTATTTT. Its translation: CASSLSGTSGDPTDTQYF. The rearrangement uses TRBV28 and TRBJ2-3, with 13 bases fitting TRBD2. J was trimmed by 2 bases and V by 1 base; bases with no gene match: 6. This CDR3 contains 18 residues. Germline loops: CDR1 MDHEN, CDR2 SYDVKM.

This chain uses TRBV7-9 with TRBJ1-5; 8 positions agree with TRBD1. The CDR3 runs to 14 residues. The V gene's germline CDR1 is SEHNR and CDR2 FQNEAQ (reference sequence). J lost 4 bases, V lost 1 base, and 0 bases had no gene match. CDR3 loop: CASSLGTGNQPQHF. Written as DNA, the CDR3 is TGTGCCAGCAGCTTAGGGACAGGGAATCAGCCCCAGCATTTT.

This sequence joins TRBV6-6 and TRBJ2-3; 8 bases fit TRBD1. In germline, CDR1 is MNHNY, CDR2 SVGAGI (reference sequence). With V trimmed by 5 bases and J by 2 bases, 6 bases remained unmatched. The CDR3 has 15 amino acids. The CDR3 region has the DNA TGTGCCAGCAGTGACAGGGGTTTCCTCACAGATACGCAGTATTTT. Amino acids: CASSDRGFLTDTQYF.

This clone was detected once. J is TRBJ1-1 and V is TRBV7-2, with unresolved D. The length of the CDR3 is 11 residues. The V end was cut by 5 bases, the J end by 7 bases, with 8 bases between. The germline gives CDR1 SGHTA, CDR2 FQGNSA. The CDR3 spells CASSPIIEAFF. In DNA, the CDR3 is TGTGCCAGCAGCCCTATAATTGAAGCTTTCTTT.

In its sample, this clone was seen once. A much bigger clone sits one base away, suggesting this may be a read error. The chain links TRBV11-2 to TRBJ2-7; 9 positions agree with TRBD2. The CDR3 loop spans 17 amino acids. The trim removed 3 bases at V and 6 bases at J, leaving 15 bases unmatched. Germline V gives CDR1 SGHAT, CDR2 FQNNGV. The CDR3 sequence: CASSFGAGGPGLGEQYF. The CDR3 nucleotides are TGTGCCAGCAGCTTCGGGGCGGGGGGGCCCGGTCTGGGCGAGCAGTACTTC. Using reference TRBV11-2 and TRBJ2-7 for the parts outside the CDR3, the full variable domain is EAGVAQSPRYKIIEKRQSVAFWCNPISGHATLYWYQQILGQGPKLLIQFQNNGVVDDSQLPKDRFSAERLKGVDSTLKIQPAKLEDSAVYLCASSFGAGGPGLGEQYFGPGTRLTVT.

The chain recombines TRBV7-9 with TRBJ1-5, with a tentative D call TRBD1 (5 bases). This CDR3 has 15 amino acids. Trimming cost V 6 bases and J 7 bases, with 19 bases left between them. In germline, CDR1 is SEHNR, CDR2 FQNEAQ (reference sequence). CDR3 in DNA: TGTGCCAGCAGTCCAACAGGAGCCCTTGGGCAGCCCCAGCATTTT. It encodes CASSPTGALGQPQHF. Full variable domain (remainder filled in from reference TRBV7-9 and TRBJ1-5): DTGVSQNPRHKITKRGQNVTFRCDPISEHNRLYWYRQTLGQGPEFLTYFQNEAQLEKSRLLSDRFSAERPKGSFSTLEIQRTEQGDSAMYLCASSPTGALGQPQHFGDGTRLSIL.

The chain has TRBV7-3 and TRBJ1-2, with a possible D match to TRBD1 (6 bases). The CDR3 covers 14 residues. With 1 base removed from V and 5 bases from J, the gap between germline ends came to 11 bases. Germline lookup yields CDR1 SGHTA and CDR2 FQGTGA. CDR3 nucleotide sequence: TGTGCCAGCAGCTTAAATGCAGGGGATTATGGCTACACCTTC. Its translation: CASSLNAGDYGYTF.

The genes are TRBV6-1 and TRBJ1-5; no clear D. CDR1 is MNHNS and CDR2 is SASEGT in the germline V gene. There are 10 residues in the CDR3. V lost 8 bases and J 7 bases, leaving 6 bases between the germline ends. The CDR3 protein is CASDRQPQHF. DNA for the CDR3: TGTGCCAGCGATCGCCAGCCCCAGCATTTT.

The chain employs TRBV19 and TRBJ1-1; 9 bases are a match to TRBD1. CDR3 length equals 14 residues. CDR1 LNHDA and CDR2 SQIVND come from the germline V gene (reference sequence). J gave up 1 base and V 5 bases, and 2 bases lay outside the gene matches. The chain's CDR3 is CASSADRGNTEAFF. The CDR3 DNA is TGTGCCAGTAGTGCGGACAGGGGGAACACTGAAGCTTTCTTT.

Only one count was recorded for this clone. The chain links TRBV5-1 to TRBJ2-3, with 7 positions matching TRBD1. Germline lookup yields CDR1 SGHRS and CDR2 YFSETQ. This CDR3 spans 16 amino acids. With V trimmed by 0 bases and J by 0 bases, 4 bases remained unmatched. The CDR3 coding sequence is TGCGCCAGCAGCTTGGAGGGGACAGCTAGCACAGATACGCAGTATTTT. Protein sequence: CASSLEGTASTDTQYF.

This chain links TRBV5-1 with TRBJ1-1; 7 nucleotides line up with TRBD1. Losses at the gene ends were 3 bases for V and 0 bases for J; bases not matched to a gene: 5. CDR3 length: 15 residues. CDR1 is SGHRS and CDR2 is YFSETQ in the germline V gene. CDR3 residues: CASSSLGQLNTEAFF. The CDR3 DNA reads TGCGCCAGCAGCTCCCTGGGACAGTTGAACACTGAAGCTTTCTTT.

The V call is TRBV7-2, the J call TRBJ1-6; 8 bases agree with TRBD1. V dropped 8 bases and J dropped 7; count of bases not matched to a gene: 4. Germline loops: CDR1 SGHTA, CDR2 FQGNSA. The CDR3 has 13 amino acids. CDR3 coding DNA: TGTGCCAGCGCCCAGGGGGCCAATTCACCCCTCCACTTT. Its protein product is CASAQGANSPLHF.

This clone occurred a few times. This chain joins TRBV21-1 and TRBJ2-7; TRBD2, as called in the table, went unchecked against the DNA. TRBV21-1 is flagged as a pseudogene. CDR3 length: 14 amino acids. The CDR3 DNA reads TGTGCCAGCAGCGGAGAGCGGATTCCCTACGAGCAGTACGTC. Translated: CASSGERIPYEQYV.

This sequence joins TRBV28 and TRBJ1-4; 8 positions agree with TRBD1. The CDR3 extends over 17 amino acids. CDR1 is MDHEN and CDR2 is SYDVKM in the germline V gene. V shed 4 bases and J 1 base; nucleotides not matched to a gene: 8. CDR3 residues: CASSSPHGTGTNEKLFF. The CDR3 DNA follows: TGTGCCAGCAGTTCCCCCCACGGGACAGGAACTAATGAAAAACTGTTTTTT.

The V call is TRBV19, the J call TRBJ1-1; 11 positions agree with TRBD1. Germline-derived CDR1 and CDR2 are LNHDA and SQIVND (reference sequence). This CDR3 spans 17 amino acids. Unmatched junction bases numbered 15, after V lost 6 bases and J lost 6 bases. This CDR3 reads CASRKRTGGVMLPEAFF. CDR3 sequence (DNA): TGTGCCAGTAGGAAACGGACAGGGGGCGTTATGCTCCCTGAAGCTTTCTTT.

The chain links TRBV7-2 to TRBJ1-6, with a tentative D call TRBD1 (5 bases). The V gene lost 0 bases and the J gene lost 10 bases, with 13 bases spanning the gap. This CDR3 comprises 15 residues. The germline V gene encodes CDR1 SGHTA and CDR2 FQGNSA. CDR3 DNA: TGTGCCAGCAGCTTAGCTCAGGGCCTGGAATCACCCCTCCACTTT. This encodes CASSLAQGLESPLHF.

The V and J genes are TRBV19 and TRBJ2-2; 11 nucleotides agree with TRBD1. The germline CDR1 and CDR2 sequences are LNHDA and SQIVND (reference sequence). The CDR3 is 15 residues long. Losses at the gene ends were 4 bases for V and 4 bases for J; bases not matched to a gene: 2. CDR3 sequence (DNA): TGTGCCAGTAGTAAGGACAGGGGGCGCACCGGGGAGCTGTTTTTT. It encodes CASSKDRGRTGELFF.

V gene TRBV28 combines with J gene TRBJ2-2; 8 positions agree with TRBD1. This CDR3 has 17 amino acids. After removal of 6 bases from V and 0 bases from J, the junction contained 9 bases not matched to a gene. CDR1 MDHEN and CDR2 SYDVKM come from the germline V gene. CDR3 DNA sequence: TGTGCCAGCAGCCCCCCGGACAGGGCAACGAACACCGGGGAGCTGTTTTTT. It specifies CASSPPDRATNTGELFF.

CDR3 in amino acids: CASSPGQGFWEAFF. For the CDR3, the DNA is TGTGCCAGCAGCCCGGGACAGGGATTTTGGGAAGCTTTCTTT. The chain has TRBV9 and TRBJ1-1; 9 positions match TRBD1. Losses at the gene ends were 4 bases for V and 8 bases for J; bases not matched to a gene: 9. The CDR3 consists of 14 residues. Germline V lookup: CDR1 SGDLS, CDR2 YYNGEE. Together with reference TRBV9 and TRBJ1-1, the CDR3 gives the full variable domain: DSGVTQTPKHLITATGQRVTLRCSPRSGDLSVYWYQQSLDQGLQFLIQYYNGEERAKGNILERFSAQQFPDLHSELNLSSLELGDSALYFCASSPGQGFWEAFFGQGTRLTVV.

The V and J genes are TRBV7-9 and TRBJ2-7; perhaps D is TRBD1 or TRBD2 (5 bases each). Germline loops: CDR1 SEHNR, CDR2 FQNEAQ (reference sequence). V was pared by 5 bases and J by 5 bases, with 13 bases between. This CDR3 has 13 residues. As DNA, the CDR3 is TGTGCCAGCAGCGTCAGGGTGGGGGACGAGCAGTACTTC. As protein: CASSVRVGDEQYF.

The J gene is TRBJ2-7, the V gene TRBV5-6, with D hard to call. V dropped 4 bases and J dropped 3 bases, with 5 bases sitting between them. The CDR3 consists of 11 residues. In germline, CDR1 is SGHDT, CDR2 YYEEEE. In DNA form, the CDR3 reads TGTGCCAGCAGCACAAACTACGAGCAGTACTTC. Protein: CASSTNYEQYF.